This entry concerns a single T cell receptor beta chain. Its antigen is undetermined. The read ends 3 residues before the CDR3 terminus; that terminus is restored from the germline J gene. These data originate in a study of T cells in women clearing cervical HPV infection. About the study: Controls gave blood once infection was undetectable; cases at lesion identification.

Only in-frame clones appear in the TCRdb table, and some are missing; sequencing was by immunoSEQ multiplex PCR. This specimen shows some 43,000 clones; the ten leading clones hold 0.8% to 1%. CDR3 length equals 13 residues. The V and J ends lost 0 bases and 8 bases respectively, with 8 bases between them. Looked up from germline, CDR1 is SNHLY and CDR2 is FYNNEI. General study findings and limits: TRBV6-7 abundance was lower in cases than controls (around 0.1% versus 0.15%).

This TCR was sampled from a woman aged 18 to 69 with a cervical HPV16 infection that either progressed to CIN3+ or cleared (not recorded which). This rearrangement joins TRBV2 to TRBJ2-1; D not certain. The sequenced sample consisted of blood buffy coat. The CDR3 region is CASSEAQRHEQFF. The CDR3 bases that were read are TGTGCCAGCAGTGAAGCGCAAAGGCATGAG. The full variable domain, rest sourced from reference TRBV2 and TRBJ2-1, is EPEVTQTPSHQVTQMGQEVILRCVPISNHLYFYWYRQILGQKVEFLVSFYNNEISEKSEIFDDQFSVERPDGSNFTLKIRSTKLEDSAMYFCASSEAQRHEQFFGPGTRLTVL.